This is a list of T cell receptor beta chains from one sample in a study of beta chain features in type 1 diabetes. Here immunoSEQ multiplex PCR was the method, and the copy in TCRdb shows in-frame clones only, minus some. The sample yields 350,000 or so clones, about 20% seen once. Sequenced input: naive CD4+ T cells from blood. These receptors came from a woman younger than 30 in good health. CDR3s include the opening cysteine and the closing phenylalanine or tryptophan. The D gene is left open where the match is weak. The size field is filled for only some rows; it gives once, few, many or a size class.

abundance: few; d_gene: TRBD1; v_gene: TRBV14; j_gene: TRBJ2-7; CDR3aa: CASSSVSGTGAIYEQYF; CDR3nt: TGTGCCAGCAGCTCAGTCTCCGGGACAGGGGCGATCTACGAGCAGTACTTC
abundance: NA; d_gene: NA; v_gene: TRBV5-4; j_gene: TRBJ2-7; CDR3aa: CASSLPRQDEQYF; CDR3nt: TGTGCCAGCAGCTTGCCCAGACAAGACGAGCAGTACTTC
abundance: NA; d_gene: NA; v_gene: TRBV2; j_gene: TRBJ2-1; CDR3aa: CASSSRQGGEQFF; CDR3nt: TGTGCCAGCAGTTCCCGACAGGGAGGTGAGCAGTTCTTC
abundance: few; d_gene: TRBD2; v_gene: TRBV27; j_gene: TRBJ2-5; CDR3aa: CASSRRALAGGPIRRETQYF; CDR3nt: TGTGCCAGCAGTCGCCGGGCTCTAGCGGGGGGGCCTATCCGACGGGAGACCCAGTACTTC
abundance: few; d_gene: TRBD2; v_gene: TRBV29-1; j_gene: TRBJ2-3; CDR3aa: CSVEDPVAGATDTQYF; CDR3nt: TGCAGCGTTGAAGATCCGGTAGCGGGGGCCACAGATACGCAGTATTTT
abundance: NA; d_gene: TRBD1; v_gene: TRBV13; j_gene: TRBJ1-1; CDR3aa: CASSTTGGNTEAFF; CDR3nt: TGTGCCAGCAGCACGACAGGGGGAAACACTGAAGCTTTCTTT
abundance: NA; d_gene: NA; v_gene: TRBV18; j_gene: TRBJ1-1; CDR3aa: CASSPPGDTEAFF; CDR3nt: TGTGCCAGCTCACCACCCGGGGACACTGAAGCTTTCTTT
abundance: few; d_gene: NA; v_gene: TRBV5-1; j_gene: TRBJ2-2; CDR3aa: CASSLDSNTGELFF; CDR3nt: TGCGCCAGCAGCTTGGACTCGAACACCGGGGAGCTGTTTTTT
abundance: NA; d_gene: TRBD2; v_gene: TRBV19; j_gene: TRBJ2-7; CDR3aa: CASSPLSGSASYEQYF; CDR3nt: TGTGCCAGTAGTCCCCTAAGCGGGAGCGCTTCCTACGAGCAGTACTTC
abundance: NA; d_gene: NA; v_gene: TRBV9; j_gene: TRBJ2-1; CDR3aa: CASSGGGGRSNEQFF; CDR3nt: TGTGCCAGCAGCGGAGGGGGGGGCAGGTCCAATGAGCAGTTCTTC
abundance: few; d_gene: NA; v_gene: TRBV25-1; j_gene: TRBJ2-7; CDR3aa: CASSDTGISDEQYF; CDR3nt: TGTGCCAGCAGTGACACAGGGATTTCGGACGAGCAGTACTTC
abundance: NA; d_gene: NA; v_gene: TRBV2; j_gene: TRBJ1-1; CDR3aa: CASMVYRVNTEAFF; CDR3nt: TGTGCCAGCATGGTATACAGGGTGAACACTGAAGCTTTCTTT
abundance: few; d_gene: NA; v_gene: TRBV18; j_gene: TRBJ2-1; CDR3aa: CASSPRQGGHEQFF; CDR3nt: TGTGCCAGCTCACCCCGACAGGGAGGCCATGAGCAGTTCTTC
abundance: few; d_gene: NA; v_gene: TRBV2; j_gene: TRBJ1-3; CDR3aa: CASSDRGNTIYF; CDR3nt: TGTGCCAGCAGTGACAGGGGAAACACCATATATTTT
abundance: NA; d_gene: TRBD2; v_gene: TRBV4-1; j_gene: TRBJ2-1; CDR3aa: CASSKASGRVDNEQFF; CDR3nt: TGCGCCAGCAGCAAGGCAAGCGGGAGGGTAGACAATGAGCAGTTCTTC
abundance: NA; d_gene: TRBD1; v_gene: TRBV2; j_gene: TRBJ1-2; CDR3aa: CASSENRGGYGYTF; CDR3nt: TGTGCCAGCAGTGAGAACAGGGGAGGCTATGGCTACACCTTC
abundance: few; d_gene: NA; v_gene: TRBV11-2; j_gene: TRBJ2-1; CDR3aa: CASSAPLALNEQFF; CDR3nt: TGTGCCAGCAGCGCACCCCTAGCGCTCAATGAGCAGTTCTTC
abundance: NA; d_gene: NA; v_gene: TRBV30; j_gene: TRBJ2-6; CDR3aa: CAWSRGHSGANVLTF; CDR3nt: TGTGCCTGGAGTAGAGGACACTCTGGGGCCAACGTCCTGACTTTC
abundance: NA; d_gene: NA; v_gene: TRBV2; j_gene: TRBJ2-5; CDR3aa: CASPDGDQETQYF; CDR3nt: TGTGCCAGCCCGGACGGGGATCAAGAGACCCAGTACTTC
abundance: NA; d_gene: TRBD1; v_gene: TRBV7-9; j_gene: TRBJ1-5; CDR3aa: CASSLAGQGANQPQHF; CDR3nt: TGTGCCAGCAGCTTAGCGGGACAGGGGGCTAATCAGCCCCAGCATTTT
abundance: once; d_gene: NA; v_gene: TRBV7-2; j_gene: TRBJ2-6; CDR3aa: CASSRDSSGANVLTF; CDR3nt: TGTGCCAGCAGCCGTGACAGTTCTGGGGCCAACGTCCTGACTTTC
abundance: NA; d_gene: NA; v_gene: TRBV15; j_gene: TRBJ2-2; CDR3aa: CATSRWGENTGELFF; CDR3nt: TGTGCCACCAGCAGGTGGGGGGAGAACACCGGGGAGCTGTTTTTT
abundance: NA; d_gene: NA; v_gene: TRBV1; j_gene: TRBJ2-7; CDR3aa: CTSSQVLLAGEPEEYEQYF; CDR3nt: TGCACCAGCAGCCAAGTACTACTAGCGGGAGAGCCGGAAGAATACGAGCAGTACTTC
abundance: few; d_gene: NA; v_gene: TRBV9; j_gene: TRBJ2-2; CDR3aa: CASSLGRGGAHTGELFF; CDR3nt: TGTGCCAGCAGCCTAGGCCGAGGGGGGGCTCACACCGGGGAGCTGTTTTTT
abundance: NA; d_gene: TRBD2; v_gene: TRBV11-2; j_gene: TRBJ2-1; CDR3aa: CASSLTGGGYNEQFF; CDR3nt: TGTGCCAGCAGCTTAACGGGAGGGGGTTACAATGAGCAGTTCTTC
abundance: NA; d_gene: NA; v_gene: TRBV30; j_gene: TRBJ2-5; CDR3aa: CAWMSPQETQYF; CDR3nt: TGTGCCTGGATGAGCCCTCAAGAGACCCAGTACTTC
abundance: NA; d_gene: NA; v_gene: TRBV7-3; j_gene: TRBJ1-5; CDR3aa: CASSIFRQVNQPQHF; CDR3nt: TGTGCCAGCAGCATATTTAGACAGGTCAATCAGCCCCAGCATTTT
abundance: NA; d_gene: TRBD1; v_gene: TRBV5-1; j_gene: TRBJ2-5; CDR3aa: CASSFLGGHQETQYF; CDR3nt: TGCGCCAGCAGCTTCCTAGGGGGCCACCAAGAGACCCAGTACTTC
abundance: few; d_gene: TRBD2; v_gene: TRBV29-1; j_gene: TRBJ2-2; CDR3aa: CSVPKRERFFGELFF; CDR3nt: TGCAGCGTCCCCAAGCGGGAGCGTTTCTTCGGGGAGCTGTTTTTT
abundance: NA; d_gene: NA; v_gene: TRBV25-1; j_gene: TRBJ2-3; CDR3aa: CASSVRGLDTQYF; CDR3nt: TGTGCCAGCAGTGTACGAGGGTTGGATACGCAGTATTTT
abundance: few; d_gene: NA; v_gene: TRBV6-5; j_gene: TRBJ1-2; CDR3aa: CASSYGGGSLIYTF; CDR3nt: TGTGCCAGCAGTTACGGCGGGGGGTCGCTCATCTACACCTTC
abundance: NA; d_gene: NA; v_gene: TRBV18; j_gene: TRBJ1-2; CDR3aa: CASSPGEGVHGYTF; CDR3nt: TGTGCCAGCTCACCCGGAGAGGGCGTTCATGGCTACACCTTC
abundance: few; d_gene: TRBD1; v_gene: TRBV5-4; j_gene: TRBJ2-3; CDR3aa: CASSPQGAGTDTQYF; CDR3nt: TGTGCCAGCAGTCCACAGGGGGCTGGCACAGATACGCAGTATTTT
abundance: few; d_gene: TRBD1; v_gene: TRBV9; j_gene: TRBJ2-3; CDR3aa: CASRDRVTDTQYF; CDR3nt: TGTGCCAGCAGGGACAGGGTGACAGATACGCAGTATTTT
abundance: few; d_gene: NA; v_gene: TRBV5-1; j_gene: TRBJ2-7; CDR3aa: CASSLDAGAYEQYF; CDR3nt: TGCGCCAGCAGCTTGGATGCAGGGGCCTACGAGCAGTACTTC
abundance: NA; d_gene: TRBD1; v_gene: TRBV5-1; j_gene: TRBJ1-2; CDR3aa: CASSSLQGLNYGYTF; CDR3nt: TGCGCCAGCAGCTCTTTACAGGGGCTCAACTATGGCTACACCTTC
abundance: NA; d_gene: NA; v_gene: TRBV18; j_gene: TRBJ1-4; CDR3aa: CASSPGAAPNEKLFF; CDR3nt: TGTGCCAGCTCGCCGGGTGCTGCCCCGAATGAAAAACTGTTTTTT
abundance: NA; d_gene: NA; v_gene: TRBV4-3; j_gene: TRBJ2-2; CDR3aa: CASSQESRGSGELFF; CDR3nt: TGCGCCAGCAGCCAAGAGTCAAGGGGATCCGGGGAGCTGTTTTTT